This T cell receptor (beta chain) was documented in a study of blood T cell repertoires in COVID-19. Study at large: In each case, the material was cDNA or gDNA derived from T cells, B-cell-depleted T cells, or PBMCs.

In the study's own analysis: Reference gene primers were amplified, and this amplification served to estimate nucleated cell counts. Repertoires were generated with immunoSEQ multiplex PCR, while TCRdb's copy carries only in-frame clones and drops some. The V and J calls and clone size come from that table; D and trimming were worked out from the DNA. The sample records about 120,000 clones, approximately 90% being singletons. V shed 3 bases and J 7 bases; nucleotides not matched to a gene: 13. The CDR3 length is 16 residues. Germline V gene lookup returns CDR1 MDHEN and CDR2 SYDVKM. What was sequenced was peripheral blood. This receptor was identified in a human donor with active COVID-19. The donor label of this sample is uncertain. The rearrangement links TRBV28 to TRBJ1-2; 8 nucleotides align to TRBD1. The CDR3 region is CASSFNDLGQGSGYTF. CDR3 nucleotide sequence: TGTGCCAGCAGTTTCAATGACCTTGGACAGGGTTCTGGCTACACCTTC.